These T cell receptor beta chains were read from a single sample in a study of shared clonotypes between healthy human individuals. The method was immunoSEQ multiplex PCR; TCRdb's version includes in-frame clones alone and lacks a portion of them. The sample has 650,000 to 750,000 clones; about two thirds are singletons. Sequenced sample: memory CD4+ T cells sorted from blood. The receptors were gathered from a woman between 25 and 40 years old in good health. The CDR3 runs from the conserved cysteine through the conserved F or W. A D gene is named only where the DNA matches it firmly. Size is omitted from some rows. Given values are once, few, many or a class for expanded clones.

cdr3_nt: TGCAGTGCTCGGCAGAACACTGAAGCTTTCTTT; cdr3_aa: CSARQNTEAFF; d_call: NA; j_call: TRBJ1-1; v_call: TRBV20-1; clone_size: few
cdr3_nt: TGTGCCAGCAGGCGCCTCGGACAGCCTCTCACCGGGGAGCTGTTTTTT; cdr3_aa: CASRRLGQPLTGELFF; d_call: NA; j_call: TRBJ2-2; v_call: TRBV28; clone_size: NA
cdr3_nt: TGCAGTGCTACAGAGAACACTGAAGCTTTCTTT; cdr3_aa: CSATENTEAFF; d_call: NA; j_call: TRBJ1-1; v_call: TRBV20-1; clone_size: few
cdr3_nt: TGCGCCAGCAGCCCGTCCCCAGCGGGAGGTAGAACAGATACGCAGTATTTT; cdr3_aa: CASSPSPAGGRTDTQYF; d_call: TRBD2; j_call: TRBJ2-3; v_call: TRBV4-1; clone_size: NA
cdr3_nt: TGCAGCGTTGAAGATCTTCGGCGGGGGGACGAGCAGTACTTC; cdr3_aa: CSVEDLRRGDEQYF; d_call: TRBD2; j_call: TRBJ2-7; v_call: TRBV29-1; clone_size: NA
cdr3_nt: TGTGCCAGCAGCTTGCGTGGCGGGCAGCGCTCGGAGACCCAGTACTTC; cdr3_aa: CASSLRGGQRSETQYF; d_call: NA; j_call: TRBJ2-5; v_call: TRBV5-4; clone_size: NA
cdr3_nt: TGTGCCAGCACCCTCGTTGGGACAGGTTTTGGGGAGACCCAGTACTTC; cdr3_aa: CASTLVGTGFGETQYF; d_call: TRBD1; j_call: TRBJ2-5; v_call: TRBV28; clone_size: NA
cdr3_nt: TGCGCCAGCAGCTATAGCGGGAATGGGGATACGCAGTATTTT; cdr3_aa: CASSYSGNGDTQYF; d_call: TRBD2; j_call: TRBJ2-3; v_call: TRBV4-1; clone_size: NA
cdr3_nt: TGCGCCAGCAGCCACCAGGCACAAGAGACCCAGTACTTC; cdr3_aa: CASSHQAQETQYF; d_call: NA; j_call: TRBJ2-5; v_call: TRBV4-1; clone_size: once
cdr3_nt: TGTGCCAGCAGTTTACTAATGAGCAATCAGCCCCAGCATTTT; cdr3_aa: CASSLLMSNQPQHF; d_call: NA; j_call: TRBJ1-5; v_call: TRBV27; clone_size: few
cdr3_nt: TGTGCCTGGAGTGGACCCGTGGGGGGAACGCAGTATTTT; cdr3_aa: CAWSGPVGGTQYF; d_call: NA; j_call: TRBJ2-3; v_call: TRBV30; clone_size: NA